This entry describes one T cell receptor beta chain. What it binds is not known. Trimming shortened V by 3 bases and J by 7 bases, and 0 bases separated the two germline ends. CDR3 length equals 9 residues. CDR1 is ENHRY and CDR2 is SYGVKD in the germline V gene. Amplifying from RNA transcripts, the study obtained TCR beta CDR3 regions. HTBI-primed RT-PCR formed the first round, and a multiplex PCR formed the second. Via MiXCR, TCRdb re-called the multiplex PCR reads, giving one row per CDR3 protein. The sample lists 600,000 to 700,000 distinct CDR3 sequences; just over 40% were seen once. The sample belongs to a study of Graves' ophthalmopathy and Graves' hyperthyroidism. Study-wide results and caveats: With roughly 88% sensitivity and around 81% specificity, a 13-signature model separated ophthalmopathy from stable hyperthyroidism.

The specimen was peripheral blood. This TCR was recovered from an adult man with Graves' ophthalmopathy. The rearrangement uses TRBV10-3 and TRBJ1-1; D unclear. The CDR3: CAISDEAFF. In nucleotides, the CDR3 is TGTGCCATCAGTGATGAAGCTTTCTTT.